The clone carrying this TCR beta chain was seen only a few times. Its target is unknown. This sample was taken from a study of identical twins. Findings of the study overall: For out-of-frame beta sequences, excess twin sharing was weaker. There is a chance that invariant MAIT and iNKT cells partially muddied zero-insertion analyses. While abundant cord blood beta clonotypes carried fewer insertions, memory repertoires showed no such pattern. Sequences that were out-of-frame, alpha and twin-shared displayed an excess of low generation probability.

TCRdb re-derived calls from the 5' RACE reads in MiXCR, one entry per CDR3 protein. The repertoire includes more than 400,000 distinct CDR3 sequences, roughly 15% of them detected once, and about 0.47% sits in the top ten. The junction had 5 bases not matched to a gene; V was cut back by 4 bases and J by 6 bases. The CDR3 is 15 amino acids. Germline values: CDR1 MGHDK, CDR2 SYGVNS. The same data also went into a second study, on yellow fever vaccine responses in identical twins.

This receptor was obtained from a woman in her late teens or twenties in good health. V is TRBV25-1 and J is TRBJ2-6; 8 bases line up with TRBD1. Specimen: CD4+ T cells sorted from blood. Here the CDR3 reads CASSAKDRAANVLTF. The DNA for the CDR3 is TGTGCCAGCAGTGCCAAGGACAGGGCGGCCAACGTCCTGACTTTC.